The TCR beta chain under discussion was sequenced for a study of OX40 agonist ivuxolimab in advanced cancers. Study in general: Hepatocellular carcinoma, melanoma, renal cell or head and neck cancer was diagnosed in the dose-escalation patients.

TCRdb keeps only in-frame clones here, not all; method: immunoSEQ multiplex PCR. The table lists about 58,000 clones, 75% to 90% of them singletons. Study results and limitations: On average, CD8+ T cells had more expanded clones than CD4+. It was also the case that some nonresponders had low normalized T-cell clonal expansion.

The CDR3 runs to 16 residues. Looked up from germline, CDR1 is MDHEN and CDR2 is SYDVKM. Losses at the gene ends were 7 bases for V and 4 bases for J; bases not matched to a gene: 12. As concerns this clone: Its cognate antigen is unknown.

The TCR originated in an adult with an advanced solid tumor such as melanoma, head and neck, liver or kidney cancer. This material consisted of CD4+ or CD8+ T cells sorted from blood, taken in a trial of the OX40 agonist ivuxolimab. V usage is TRBV28 and J usage is TRBJ2-2, with 7 bases identical to TRBD1. CDR3 in DNA: TGTGCCAGCATTCCCAGGGGGATAGGACCCACCGGGGAGCTGTTTTTT. Translation gives CASIPRGIGPTGELFF.